A single sample gave rise to the 21 T cell receptor beta chains below, sequenced in a study of Graves' ophthalmopathy and Graves' hyperthyroidism. Investigators amplified TCR beta CDR3 regions from RNA transcripts. An opening RT-PCR round employed HTBI primers and preceded a second-round multiplex PCR. TCRdb used MiXCR to reprocess the multiplex PCR reads, holding one entry per CDR3 protein. The table lists hundreds of thousands of distinct CDR3 sequences, about 47% of them singletons. The sample was peripheral blood. The receptor set was obtained from an adult man with Graves' ophthalmopathy.

This clonotype occurred a few times. V gene TRBV19 combines with J gene TRBJ2-7, with D tentatively TRBD2 (5 bases). The CDR3 has 12 amino acids. V was shortened by 6 bases and J by 4 bases, with 10 bases between the two germline ends. Looked up from germline, CDR1 is LNHDA and CDR2 is SQIVND (reference sequence). The CDR3 here is CASRNSVYEQYF. In nucleotides, the CDR3 is TGTGCCAGTAGAAATAGCGTTTACGAGCAGTACTTC.

J is TRBJ1-1 and V is TRBV24-1; D perhaps matches TRBD1 (5 bases). V lost 2 bases and J 8 bases, leaving 11 bases between the germline ends. Per the germline V gene, CDR1 is KGHDR and CDR2 is SFDVKD. There are 13 residues in the CDR3. CDR3 in amino acids: CATSDSGLGEAFF. DNA for the CDR3: TGTGCCACCAGTGATTCGGGGCTCGGAGAAGCTTTCTTT.

As for this clonotype: The junction shows a germline mismatch at one end, possibly a read error. The chain is built from TRBV10-1 and TRBJ1-6, with D unresolved. The CDR3 runs 16 residues. Germline V lookup: CDR1 WNHNN, CDR2 SYGVQD (reference sequence). The CDR3 DNA is TGTGCCAGCAGTGAACCAAGACGCTCCTATAATTCACCCCTCCACTTT. It encodes CASSEPRRSYNSPLHF.

This clonotype was detected a few times. This chain links TRBV15 with TRBJ2-5; TRBD1 aligns across 9 bases. The V gene's germline CDR1 is LNHNV and CDR2 YYDKDF (reference sequence). The CDR3 consists of 15 residues. With V trimmed by 5 bases and J by 2 bases, 6 bases remained unmatched. The CDR3 region has the DNA TGTGCCACCAGCGTCGGGACAGGGCAGCAAGAGACCCAGTACTTC. Amino acids: CATSVGTGQQETQYF.

V gene TRBV7-9 combines with J gene TRBJ1-2; 11 bases line up with TRBD1. The CDR3 is 13 amino acids. CDR1 and CDR2 from the germline V gene are SEHNR and FQNEAQ (reference sequence). J gave up 5 bases and V 7 bases, and 3 bases lay outside the gene matches. CDR3 protein: CASKDRGLYGYTF. CDR3 nucleotides: TGTGCCAGCAAGGACAGGGGGCTTTATGGCTACACCTTC.

V and J are TRBV29-1 and TRBJ2-5, with D unclear. CDR1 is SQVTM and CDR2 is ANQGSEA in the germline V gene. CDR3 length equals 12 residues. V was pared by 3 bases and J by 5 bases, with 10 bases between. Written as DNA, the CDR3 is TGCAGCGTTGACGGGCGTGGCGAGACCCAGTACTTC. It codes for CSVDGRGETQYF.

A few counts support this clonotype. The V gene is TRBV27, the J gene TRBJ2-5, with 12 positions matching TRBD2. Germline trimming cut 5 bases from V and 11 bases from J; bases unmatched to any gene: 15. CDR3 length: 16 residues. Germline assignment: CDR1 MNHEY and CDR2 SMNVEV (reference sequence). The CDR3 protein is CASSTGRLAGDNEQYF. CDR3 bases: TGTGCCAGCAGTACCGGTAGACTAGCGGGAGACAATGAGCAGTACTTC.

The gene calls are TRBV29-1 and TRBJ1-1; 10 bases line up with TRBD1. The CDR3 runs to 13 residues. Germline V gene lookup returns CDR1 SQVTM and CDR2 ANQGSEA. V shed 6 bases and J 8 bases; nucleotides not matched to a gene: 9. The CDR3 DNA reads TGCAGCGTGGGACAGGGGAAGGACAGGGAAGCTTTCTTT. It encodes CSVGQGKDREAFF.

The chain carries TRBV2 and TRBJ1-4; D is undetermined. The CDR3 extends over 15 amino acids. With 6 bases removed from V and 7 bases from J, the gap between germline ends came to 18 bases. CDR1 and CDR2 (germline): SNHLY, FYNNEI. CDR3 sequence (DNA): TGTGCCAGCAGCTCGACCAGAGGGCGAGCTGAAAAACTGTTTTTT. This translates into CASSSTRGRAEKLFF.

The chain recombines TRBV12-3 or TRBV12-4 with TRBJ2-7, with TRBD1 matching over 9 bases. J was trimmed by 3 bases and V by 6 bases; bases with no gene match: 9. The CDR3 length is 15 residues. CDR3 in DNA: TGTGCCAGCAGCTCAGAGACAGGGGGAAACTACGAGCAGTACTTC. This encodes CASSSETGGNYEQYF.

This clonotype was seen more than once but under ten times. This chain links TRBV20-1 with TRBJ1-1, with 8 nucleotides matching TRBD1. Trimming cost V 0 bases and J 1 base; bases outside gene matches: 4. The CDR3 extends over 15 amino acids. CDR1 is DFQATT, CDR2 SNEGSKA, per germline (reference sequence). CDR3 loop: CSARDPDRENTEAFF. DNA for the CDR3: TGCAGTGCTAGAGATCCGGACAGGGAGAACACTGAAGCTTTCTTT.

This clonotype has a single count. The chain has TRBV20-1 and TRBJ1-6; D not certain. CDR1 is DFQATT, CDR2 SNEGSKA, per germline (reference sequence). This CDR3 region has 14 residues. The V end lost 3 bases, the J end lost 6 bases, and 12 bases lay between the germline ends. The CDR3 nucleotides read TGCAGTGCTAGGGACCGGGGTTTTAATTCACCCCTCCACTTT. It specifies CSARDRGFNSPLHF.

Details on this clonotype: One end of the junction fails to match germline, which may point to a read error. The chain links TRBV10-2 to TRBJ1-6; perhaps TRBD1 as D (6 bases). CDR1 is WSHSY and CDR2 is SAAADI in the germline V gene. This CDR3 contains 15 residues. The CDR3 reads CASKRPQGNNSTLHF. CDR3 DNA sequence: TGCGCCAGCAAGAGACCACAGGGTAATAATTCAACCCTCCACTTT.

Of note for this clonotype: Given a much more abundant clone one base away, this may be a read error. The chain employs TRBV24-1 and TRBJ1-5; the D gene is possibly TRBD1 (6 bases). The CDR3 contains 15 residues. Germline-derived CDR1 and CDR2 are KGHDR and SFDVKD. The CDR3 loop is CASSDSGHLYQPQHF. CDR3 bases: TGTGCCAGCAGTGATTCGGGACATCTTTATCAGCCCCAGCATTTT.

This clonotype appeared many times. This sequence joins TRBV7-2 and TRBJ2-7, with TRBD1 identical over 10 bases. Germline lookup yields CDR1 SGHTA and CDR2 FQGNSA. The CDR3 is 14 amino acids. V dropped 5 bases and J dropped 3; count of bases not matched to a gene: 4. CDR3: CASSQRTGGYEQYF. As DNA, the CDR3 is TGTGCCAGCAGCCAAAGGACAGGGGGCTACGAGCAGTACTTC.

CDR3 DNA sequence: TGTGCCAGCAGTGAATTCCGTTGGGCCCAGGACACTGAAGCTTTCTTT. Amino acid sequence: CASSEFRWAQDTEAFF. The chain combines TRBV6-6 with TRBJ1-1; D is uncertain. This CDR3 contains 16 residues. The germline gives CDR1 MNHNY, CDR2 SVGAGI (reference sequence). Trimming stripped 5 bases from V and 3 bases from J, with 19 bases between.

Only a few counts were recorded for this clonotype. The chain is built from TRBV7-2 and TRBJ2-5, with D unresolved. The CDR3 extends over 15 amino acids. The germline CDR1 and CDR2 sequences are SGHTA and FQGNSA. Trimming took 1 base from V and 0 from J, leaving 9 bases between them. CDR3 bases: TGTGCCAGCAGCTTAGGTGCTAGTAACCAAGAGACCCAGTACTTC. This sequence encodes CASSLGASNQETQYF.

V and J are TRBV12-3 or TRBV12-4 and TRBJ1-2; TRBD1 is a possible D gene (5 bases). This CDR3 spans 14 amino acids. The ends were cut back, 2 bases at V and 0 bases at J, with 7 bases in the middle. The CDR3 sequence is CASSLSGTNYGYTF. As DNA, the CDR3 is TGTGCCAGCAGTTTATCAGGGACTAACTATGGCTACACCTTC.

The V gene is TRBV2, the J gene TRBJ2-3; D is perhaps TRBD1 (5 bases). The CDR3 is 14 amino acids. Germline-derived CDR1 and CDR2 are SNHLY and FYNNEI. Trimming left V 5 bases short and J 1 base short, with 10 bases between. CDR3 sequence: CASSWGPGTDTQYF. In nucleotides, the CDR3 is TGTGCCAGCAGTTGGGGCCCCGGCACAGATACGCAGTATTTT.

The genes are TRBV12-3 or TRBV12-4 and TRBJ2-7, with 7 bases lining up with TRBD1. The V and J ends lost 5 bases and 3 bases, in that order; junction bases with no gene match: 13. The CDR3 contains 16 residues. The CDR3 nucleotides are TGTGCCAGCAGTCCTCCTCCGGGACAGCAGAACTACGAGCAGTACTTC. As protein: CASSPPPGQQNYEQYF.

The V and J genes are TRBV20-1 and TRBJ2-7, with unresolved D. V was trimmed by 1 base and J by 4 bases, leaving 17 bases between them. Germline V gene data show CDR1 as DFQATT and CDR2 as SNEGSKA (reference sequence). CDR3 length: 15 amino acids. The CDR3 is CSARGGRLPAYEQYF. CDR3 bases: TGCAGTGCTAGAGGAGGAAGGCTCCCTGCTTACGAGCAGTACTTC.